This is a list of T cell receptor beta chains from one sample in a study of blood T cell repertoires in COVID-19. Using immunoSEQ multiplex PCR, the repertoire was profiled, and TCRdb retains in-frame clones only, with some absent. The sample consists of approximately 330,000 clones, approximately 86% of them appearing once. Sequenced sample: peripheral blood. Source of these receptors: a man aged 25 to 40 with COVID-19, enrolled during active disease. Both conserved end residues are part of each CDR3. D genes are given only for firm matches. Clone size is given for some rows only: seen once, a few or many times, or a class if the clone is expanded.

abundance	d_gene	j_gene	v_gene	CDR3nt	CDR3aa
NA	NA	TRBJ2-5	TRBV7-2	TGTGCCAGCAGCTTAGGGAGAAGCGGATTTGAAGAGACCCAGTACTTC	CASSLGRSGFEETQYF
NA	NA	TRBJ2-7	TRBV4-3	TGCGCCAGCAGCCAAGGTGCTAGCGCCTCCTACGAGCAGTACTTC	CASSQGASASYEQYF
NA	NA	TRBJ2-3	TRBV11-2	TGTGCCAGCAGCCGAGGCGGGGGCTTCACAGATACGCAGTATTTT	CASSRGGGFTDTQYF
NA	NA	TRBJ2-7	TRBV3-1/TRBV3-2	TGTGCCAGCAGCCGCCTCCGGGACTCGAGCTCCTACGAGCAGTACTTC	CASSRLRDSSSYEQYF
NA	NA	TRBJ1-2	TRBV27	TGTGCCAGCAGTTTAACCCAACCGACATTCACTAACTATGGCTACACCTTC	CASSLTQPTFTNYGYTF
NA	TRBD2	TRBJ2-1	TRBV25-1	TGTGCCAGCAGTGAAATTGGGACTAGCGGCCACAATGAGCAGTTCTTC	CASSEIGTSGHNEQFF
NA	TRBD1	TRBJ1-1	TRBV19	TGTGCCAGTAGCCTACAGGGGATGAACACTGAAGCTTTCTTT	CASSLQGMNTEAFF
NA	NA	TRBJ2-6	TRBV27	TGTGCCAGCAGTTGGGGGGAAGCTGGGGCCAACGTCCTGACTTTC	CASSWGEAGANVLTF
NA	TRBD1	TRBJ2-3	TRBV4-3	TGCGCCAGCTCCCTGTGGGGACAGGGTGAAGTCGATACGCAGTATTTT	CASSLWGQGEVDTQYF
NA	NA	TRBJ2-1	TRBV3-1/TRBV3-2	TGTGCCAGCAGCCAAGTGCTGTCCGGAAGGAGGGTGGTTAGATATGAGCAGTTCTTC	CASSQVLSGRRVVRYEQFF
NA	NA	TRBJ1-6	TRBV7-9	TGTGCCAGCAGCTCCGGACAGTCCCTAGGCTCCTATAATTCACCCCTCCACTTT	CASSSGQSLGSYNSPLHF
NA	NA	TRBJ2-1	TRBV6-6	TGTGCCAGCAGTTACTCGGGCAGTAGGGGGTTCTTC	CASSYSGSRGFF
NA	TRBD1	TRBJ2-2	TRBV9	TGTGCCAGCAGCATGAGAGGGGACAGGGGGAGGACCGGGGAGCTGTTTTTT	CASSMRGDRGRTGELFF
NA	TRBD1	TRBJ1-5	TRBV5-6	TGTGCCAGCAGCTTGAGGACAGGGGCTTTCTATAGCAATCAGCCCCAGCATTTT	CASSLRTGAFYSNQPQHF
NA	TRBD1	TRBJ2-7	TRBV5-8	TGTGCCAGCTCTTACCCCGGGACAGCCTACGAGCAGTACTTC	CASSYPGTAYEQYF
NA	TRBD2	TRBJ2-7	TRBV7-3	TGTGCCAGCAGCGTCGGGACTAGCGGATCCTACGAGCAGTACTTC	CASSVGTSGSYEQYF
NA	TRBD2	TRBJ2-1	TRBV24-1	TGTGCCACCAGTGCCCCAAGCGGGAGGGCCCATCACAATGAGCAGTTCTTC	CATSAPSGRAHHNEQFF
NA	NA	TRBJ2-3	TRBV12-3/TRBV12-4	TGTGCCAGCAGTACCCTAGCAACAGATACGCAGTATTTT	CASSTLATDTQYF
NA	NA	TRBJ2-6	TRBV21-1	TGTGCCAGCAGCGCGGGACAGGTTCCCCGATCTGGGGCCAACGTCCTGACTTTC	CASSAGQVPRSGANVLTF
NA	NA	TRBJ2-3	TRBV4-1	TGCGCCAGCAGCCAAGAAGGGACACCAAGCACAGATACGCAGTATTTT	CASSQEGTPSTDTQYF
NA	TRBD2	TRBJ2-3	TRBV9	TGTGCCAGCAGCGTTACTAGCGGTATCACAGATACGCAGTATTTT	CASSVTSGITDTQYF
NA	TRBD1	TRBJ1-1	TRBV19	TGTGCCAGTAGTATGATCCGACAGGGGGCGAACACTGAAGCTTTCTTT	CASSMIRQGANTEAFF
NA	TRBD2	TRBJ2-2	TRBV7-2	TGTGCCAGCAGCAGTAGCGGGGGTACCTTGTGGGAGCTGTTTTTT	CASSSSGGTLWELFF
NA	TRBD2	TRBJ2-1	TRBV2	TGTGCCAGCTCGTACCGACTAGCGAGCTACAATGAGCAGTTCTTC	CASSYRLASYNEQFF
few	NA	TRBJ2-7	TRBV13	TGTGCCAGCAGCTTAGCCCAGGCCTACGAGCAGTACTTC	CASSLAQAYEQYF
NA	TRBD1	TRBJ1-1	TRBV19	TGTGCCAGTAGTATAGACGGGACAGGGGGGATGAACACTGAAGCTTTCTTT	CASSIDGTGGMNTEAFF
NA	NA	TRBJ2-1	TRBV5-1	TGCGCCAGCAGCTTGTCACAGGAAAATGAGCAGTTCTTC	CASSLSQENEQFF
NA	TRBD2	TRBJ2-1	TRBV6-4	TGTGCCAGCAGTGACACGGCGGGAGCCGACAATGAGCAGTTCTTC	CASSDTAGADNEQFF
NA	NA	TRBJ2-4	TRBV2	TGTGCCAGCAGTGCAAGGGGGCCGGGGGTAGCGAGGGACATTCAGTACTTC	CASSARGPGVARDIQYF
NA	NA	TRBJ1-1	TRBV4-3	TGCGCCAGCAGCACCATCCTGGGACACCTTCCTGCAGAGAACACTGAAGCTTTCTTT	CASSTILGHLPAENTEAFF
NA	TRBD1	TRBJ1-4	TRBV29-1	TGCAGCGTGCGCGACAGGGACAATGAAAAACTGTTTTTT	CSVRDRDNEKLFF
NA	TRBD1	TRBJ2-7	TRBV27	TGTGCCAGCAGTCAGGGACAGGCCTTTTATTACGAGCAGTACTTC	CASSQGQAFYYEQYF
NA	NA	TRBJ2-7	TRBV7-3	TGTGCCAGCAGCTCCGGCGGGGATACCTACGAGCAGTACTTC	CASSSGGDTYEQYF
NA	NA	TRBJ2-7	TRBV21-1	TGTGCCAGCAGCAACTATGAGGGGGACGAGCAGTACTTC	CASSNYEGDEQYF
NA	NA	TRBJ2-1	TRBV13	TGTGCCAGCAGCCTAATGAGCTCCTACAATGAGCAGTTCTTC	CASSLMSSYNEQFF
NA	NA	TRBJ2-5	TRBV7-2	TGTGCCAGCAGCTCGCGAACTAGCTCGGAGACCCAGTACTTC	CASSSRTSSETQYF
NA	TRBD1	TRBJ1-1	TRBV19	TGTGCCAGTAGTATCCCCTCCTTGGGACAGGGGGCCACTGAAGCTTTCTTT	CASSIPSLGQGATEAFF
NA	TRBD1	TRBJ2-5	TRBV11-3	TGTGCCAGCAGCCGACAGGGGGGAGAGACCCAGTACTTC	CASSRQGGETQYF
NA	NA	TRBJ1-1	TRBV20-1	TGCAGTGCTATCGGGGGCACTGAAGCTTTCTTT	CSAIGGTEAFF
NA	NA	TRBJ1-6	TRBV27	TGTGCCAGCACATCGGGCTCCTATAATTCACCCCTCCACTTT	CASTSGSYNSPLHF
NA	TRBD2	TRBJ2-7	TRBV6-2/TRBV6-3	TGTGCCAGCAGTCACTATAAAACGAGCGGGAGGGCCTCTCGAAACTACGAGCAGTACTTC	CASSHYKTSGRASRNYEQYF
NA	TRBD1	TRBJ1-5	TRBV19	TGTGCCAGTAGGTCGGGACAGGGGGCCAATCAGCCCCAGCATTTT	CASRSGQGANQPQHF
NA	NA	TRBJ1-5	TRBV7-2	TGTGCCAGCAGCTACGTTGGGGGGAAGGATCAGCCCCAGCATTTT	CASSYVGGKDQPQHF
NA	NA	TRBJ2-2	TRBV9	TGTGCCAGCAGCGTGGGAGGGGGTACCGGGGAGCTGTTTTTT	CASSVGGGTGELFF
once	NA	TRBJ2-3	TRBV4-2	TGTGCCAGCAGCCCCGGTGGAGGAGATACGCAGTATTTT	CASSPGGGDTQYF
NA	TRBD1	TRBJ2-5	TRBV19	TGTGCCAGTAAGGGGCCCGGGACAGGGGTGGCTTGGACCCAGTACTTC	CASKGPGTGVAWTQYF
NA	NA	TRBJ2-5	TRBV19	TGTGCCAGTAGTACCAATGGACTCCAAGAGACCCAGTACTTC	CASSTNGLQETQYF
NA	TRBD1	TRBJ1-2	TRBV6-4	TGTGCCAGCAGGGGGCAGGGGGCCGATGGCTACACCTTC	CASRGQGADGYTF
NA	TRBD2	TRBJ2-5	TRBV28	TGTGCCAGCGGCTTAGCGGGACAAGAGACCCAGTACTTC	CASGLAGQETQYF
NA	NA	TRBJ2-4	TRBV12-5	TGTGCTAGTGGTTTCGACAGGAGGAGCATTCAGTACTTC	CASGFDRRSIQYF
NA	TRBD1	TRBJ2-1	TRBV7-2	TGTGCCAGCAGCCCTGGGGTCCGACAGGGGCAGTTCTTC	CASSPGVRQGQFF
NA	NA	TRBJ1-1	TRBV28	TGTGCCAGCAGTTTATTTGGGGGGACTGAAGCTTTCTTT	CASSLFGGTEAFF